The 10 T cell receptor beta chains below come from one sample, sequenced in a study of early stage breast cancer tumors. Assay used: immunoSEQ multiplex PCR; TCRdb lists only in-frame clones, some missing. The sample lists tens of thousands of clones, over 80% occurring once. The sample comprised blood. The receptors come from a person between 65 and 79 years old with breast cancer.

V gene TRBV20-1 combines with J gene TRBJ1-6; D might be TRBD1 (5 bases). CDR1 is DFQATT, CDR2 SNEGSKA, per germline (reference sequence). V lost 7 bases, J lost 16 bases, and 17 bases lay in between. The CDR3 is made up of 11 amino acids. Here the CDR3 DNA reads TGCAGTGTTCCGGACACCTCCGGACTCCACTTT. This encodes CSVPDTSGLHF.

J is TRBJ1-2 and V is TRBV5-1; weak D call: TRBD1 (6 bases). This CDR3 has 16 residues. Deletions cut 4 bases from V and 3 bases from J, with 19 bases between. In germline, CDR1 is SGHRS, CDR2 YFSETQ. The CDR3: CASSRAATQGDYGYTF. The CDR3 DNA reads TGCGCCAGCAGCCGAGCGGCCACACAGGGCGACTATGGCTACACCTTC.

This rearrangement joins TRBV2 to TRBJ1-1; TRBD1 matches 8 bases. The CDR3 is 14 residues long. Germline-derived CDR1 and CDR2 are SNHLY and FYNNEI. The V segment lost 4 bases and the J segment 4 bases; nucleotides outside the gene matches: 5. The CDR3 reads CASSGGQEATEAFF. The CDR3 DNA follows: TGTGCCAGCAGTGGGGGACAGGAGGCCACTGAAGCTTTCTTT. The whole variable domain, remainder taken from reference TRBV2 and TRBJ1-1, is EPEVTQTPSHQVTQMGQEVILRCVPISNHLYFYWYRQILGQKVEFLVSFYNNEISEKSEIFDDQFSVERPDGSNFTLKIRSTKLEDSAMYFCASSGGQEATEAFFGQGTRLTVV.

This chain uses TRBV7-6 with TRBJ2-1, with 9 bases fitting TRBD2. J was trimmed by 7 bases and V by 5 bases; bases with no gene match: 12. CDR1 is SGHVS, CDR2 FNYEAQ, per germline. This CDR3 is 16 amino acids long. CDR3 DNA: TGTGCCAGCAGCCGCAGACTAGCGGCAACCGGTAATGAGCAGTTCTTC. It translates to CASSRRLAATGNEQFF. Drawing the rest from reference TRBV7-6 and TRBJ2-1, the complete variable domain is GAGVSQSPRYKVTKRGQDVALRCDPISGHVSLYWYRQALGQGPEFLTYFNYEAQQDKSGLPNDRFSAERPEGSISTLTIQRTEQRDSAMYRCASSRRLAATGNEQFFGPGTRLTVL.

V usage is TRBV7-9 and J usage is TRBJ1-2; 7 nucleotides match TRBD1. From germline, CDR1 is SEHNR and CDR2 FQNEAQ (reference sequence). The CDR3 is 15 amino acids. The J segment lost 4 bases and the V segment lost 4 bases, leaving 9 bases of the junction unmatched. The CDR3 coding sequence is TGTGCCAGCAGCTACGGGACAGATATCCCCTATGGCTACACCTTC. Protein product: CASSYGTDIPYGYTF.

V is TRBV7-2 and J is TRBJ1-1, with 8 bases aligning to TRBD1. The germline CDR1 and CDR2 sequences are SGHTA and FQGNSA. J lost 1 base, V lost 3 bases, and 10 bases had no gene match. The CDR3 is 17 residues long. The CDR3 sequence is CASSFPDGQGPNTEAFF. The CDR3, as DNA: TGTGCCAGCAGCTTTCCCGACGGACAGGGCCCGAACACTGAAGCTTTCTTT.

The chain uses TRBV2 and TRBJ2-2; D perhaps matches TRBD1 (5 bases). In germline, CDR1 is SNHLY, CDR2 FYNNEI. CDR3 length: 14 residues. V lost 6 bases and J lost 6, with 14 bases in between. Here the CDR3 reads CASSGPFRAGELFF. Here the CDR3 DNA reads TGTGCCAGCAGCGGGCCCTTCAGGGCCGGGGAGCTGTTTTTT.

The chain couples TRBV6-1 to TRBJ2-5, with 7 bases that match TRBD1. The CDR3 is made up of 14 amino acids. Losses at the gene ends were 8 bases for V and 4 bases for J; bases not matched to a gene: 10. Germline CDR1 MNHNS, CDR2 SASEGT. As DNA, the CDR3 is TGTGCCAGCGGCCGACAGGGCTTGGGAGAGACCCAGTACTTC. This translates into CASGRQGLGETQYF.

The chain has TRBV10-2 and TRBJ2-7; D perhaps matches TRBD1 (6 bases). The V end lost 10 bases, the J end lost 6 bases, and 22 bases lay between the germline ends. This CDR3 is built from 14 residues. Germline CDR1 is WSHSY and CDR2 is SAAADI. CDR3 amino acids: CATRGTGLPTEQYF. The CDR3 coding sequence is TGCGCCACGAGGGGGACGGGGCTTCCAACCGAGCAGTACTTC.

This chain joins TRBV12-5 and TRBJ1-1; 9 bases are a match to TRBD1. Germline CDR1 is LGHNT and CDR2 is FRNRAP. The CDR3 sequence is 12 residues long. With 7 bases clipped from V and 6 bases from J, the junction kept 3 bases outside the gene matches. CDR3 in DNA: TGTGCTAGTGACTACAGGGGGCCTGAAGCTTTCTTT. Protein sequence: CASDYRGPEAFF.